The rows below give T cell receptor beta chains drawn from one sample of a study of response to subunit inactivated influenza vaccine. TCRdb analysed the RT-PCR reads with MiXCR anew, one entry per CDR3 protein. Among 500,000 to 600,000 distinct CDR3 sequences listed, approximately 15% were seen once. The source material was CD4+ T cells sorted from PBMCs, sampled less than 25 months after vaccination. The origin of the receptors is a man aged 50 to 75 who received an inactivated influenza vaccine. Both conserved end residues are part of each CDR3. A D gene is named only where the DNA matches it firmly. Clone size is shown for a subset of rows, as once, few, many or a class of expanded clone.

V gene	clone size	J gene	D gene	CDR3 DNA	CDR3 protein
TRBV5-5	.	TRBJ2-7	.	TGTGCCAGCAGCCCCCGGACCGGGCCCTACGAGCAGTACTTC	CASSPRTGPYEQYF
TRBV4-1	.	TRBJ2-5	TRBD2	TGCGCCAGCAGCCAGGCCGGACTAGCGGAGACCCAGTACTTC	CASSQAGLAETQYF
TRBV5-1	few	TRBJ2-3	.	TGCGCCAGCAGCTTGCTAGACAGAGTTACGCAGTATTTT	CASSLLDRVTQYF
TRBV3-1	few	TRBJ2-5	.	TGTGCCAGCAGCCAAGCCCACGAGACCCAGTACTTC	CASSQAHETQYF
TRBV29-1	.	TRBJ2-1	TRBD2	TGCAGCGTTGGGACTAGCCGGGGCAATGAGCAGTTCTTC	CSVGTSRGNEQFF
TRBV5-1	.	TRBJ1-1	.	TGCGCCAGCAGCTCCGCAACAGAGGCTGAAGCTTTCTTT	CASSSATEAEAFF
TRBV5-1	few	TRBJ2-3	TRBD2	TGCGCCAGCACCGGGGGGGGCACAGATACGCAGTATTTT	CASTGGGTDTQYF
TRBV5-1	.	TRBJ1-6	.	TGCGCCAGCAGCTTCCAGAATTCACCCCTCCACTTT	CASSFQNSPLHF
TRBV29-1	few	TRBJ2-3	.	TGCAGCGTTGAAGGCAGGACTAGCACAGATACGCAGTATTTT	CSVEGRTSTDTQYF
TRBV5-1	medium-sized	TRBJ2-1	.	TGCGCCAGCAGCTTGGGGACAGTCAATGAGCAGTTCTTC	CASSLGTVNEQFF
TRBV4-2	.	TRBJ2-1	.	TGTGCCAGCAGAGGGGGGCTTGGGTCCCCGGGTAACAATGAGCAGTTCTTC	CASRGGLGSPGNNEQFF
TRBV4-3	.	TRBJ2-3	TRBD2	TGCGCCAGCAGCCTGATCGGACTAGCGGGGGGGCCAGATACGCAGTATTTT	CASSLIGLAGGPDTQYF
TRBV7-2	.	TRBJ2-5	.	TGTGCCACCTCATCAAATTCAGAGACCCAGTACTTC	CATSSNSETQYF
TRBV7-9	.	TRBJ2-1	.	TGTGCCAGCAGCTTAGCGGGGGGCCGGGCCGATGAGCAGTTCTTC	CASSLAGGRADEQFF
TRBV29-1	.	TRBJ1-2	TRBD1	TGCAGCGCAGGGACAGCTCTTAACTATGGCTACACCTTC	CSAGTALNYGYTF
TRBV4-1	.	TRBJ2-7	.	TGCGCCAGCAGCCAAGGGGATCACACCTACGAGCAGTACTTC	CASSQGDHTYEQYF
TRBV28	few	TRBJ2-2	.	TGTGCCAGCACCATACAGGGTTCCGGGGAGCTGTTTTTT	CASTIQGSGELFF
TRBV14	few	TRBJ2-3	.	TGTGCCAGCAGCCAATTACATCCAGCCACAGATACGCAGTATTTT	CASSQLHPATDTQYF
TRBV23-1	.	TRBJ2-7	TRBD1	TGCGCCAGCAGTCAATCCTCGTACAGGGGATTCTACGAGCAGTACTTC	CASSQSSYRGFYEQYF
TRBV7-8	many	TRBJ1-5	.	TGTGCCAGCAGCTCGGTAGGGCGTCTCAATCAGCCCCAGCATTTT	CASSSVGRLNQPQHF
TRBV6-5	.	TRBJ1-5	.	TGTGCCAGCAGTTACTCCGGATCGAGCAATCAGCCCCAGCATTTT	CASSYSGSSNQPQHF
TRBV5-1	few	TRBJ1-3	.	TGCGCCAGCAGCTTGGTCTGGGGCACGACCTCCACACCAAACACCATATATTTT	CASSLVWGTTSTPNTIYF
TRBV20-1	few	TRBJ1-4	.	TGCAGTGCTAGAGAGGGGGGCAGGTCGGCGGAAAAACTGTTTTTT	CSAREGGRSAEKLFF
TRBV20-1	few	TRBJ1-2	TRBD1	TGCAGTGCTAGCCTTGGGACAGACTATGGCTACACCTTC	CSASLGTDYGYTF
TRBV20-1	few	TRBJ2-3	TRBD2	TGCAGTGCTAGGTCTGTTGGACTAGCGGACCCAGATACGCAGTATTTT	CSARSVGLADPDTQYF
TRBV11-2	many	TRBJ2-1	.	TGTGCCAGCAGCTTAGATGCGGCAGGGGGGAATGAGCAGTTCTTC	CASSLDAAGGNEQFF
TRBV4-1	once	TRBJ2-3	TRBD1	TGCGCCAGCAGCCAACAGACAGGGGTCACAGATACGCAGTATTTT	CASSQQTGVTDTQYF
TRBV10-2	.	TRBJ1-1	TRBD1	TGCGCCAGCAATGAGATGGGACAGAAAACGGGCACTGAAGCTTTCTTT	CASNEMGQKTGTEAFF
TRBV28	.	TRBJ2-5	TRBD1	TGTGCCAGCAGTCTCAGGGGGCTTAAGACCCAGTACTTC	CASSLRGLKTQYF
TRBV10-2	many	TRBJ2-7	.	TGCGCCAGCAGTGGACGCAACTACGAGCAGTACTTC	CASSGRNYEQYF
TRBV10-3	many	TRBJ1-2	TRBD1	TGTGCCATCTCCGGGACAGGAAGGGGCTACACCTTC	CAISGTGRGYTF
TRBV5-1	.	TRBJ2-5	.	TGCGCCAGCAGCTTGGGCGGTCGAGCTGACCAAGAGACCCAGTACTTC	CASSLGGRADQETQYF
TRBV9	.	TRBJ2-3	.	TGTGCCAGCAGCGGGACCACAGAGGGTCGGACAGATACGCAGTATTTT	CASSGTTEGRTDTQYF
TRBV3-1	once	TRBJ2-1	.	TGTGCCAGCAGCCAAGAAATCCGGAGTGAGCAGTTCTTC	CASSQEIRSEQFF
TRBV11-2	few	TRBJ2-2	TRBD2	TGTGCCAGCAGCTTCCTCGAGACTAGCGGGAGGTCGGGCGGGGAGCTGTTTTTT	CASSFLETSGRSGGELFF
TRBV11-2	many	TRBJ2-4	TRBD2	TGTGCCAGCAGCCCGTTGACTAGCGGGGTAGCCAAAAACATTCAGTACTTC	CASSPLTSGVAKNIQYF
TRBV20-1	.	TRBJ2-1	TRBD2	TGCAGTGCTTTCCGGACTAGCGGGAGGGGATACAATGAGCAGTTCTTC	CSAFRTSGRGYNEQFF
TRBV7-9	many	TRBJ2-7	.	TGTGCCAGCAGCTTTACCCAGGGGTACGAGCAGTACTTC	CASSFTQGYEQYF
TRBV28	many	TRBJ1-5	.	TGTGCCAGCAGTTTACTTAGCAATCAGCCCCAGCATTTT	CASSLLSNQPQHF
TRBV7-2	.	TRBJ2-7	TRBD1	TGTGCCAGCAGCTTAGTTGGGACAGGGACCCACGAGCAGTACTTC	CASSLVGTGTHEQYF
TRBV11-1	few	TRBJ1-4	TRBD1	TGTGCCAGCTCGCACCGGGACAGGCGTGAAGGAACTAATGAAAAACTGTTTTTT	CASSHRDRREGTNEKLFF
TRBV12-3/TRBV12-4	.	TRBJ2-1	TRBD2	TGTGCCAGCAGTGCGGGACTAGCGGGGGGCTACAATGAGCAGTTCTTC	CASSAGLAGGYNEQFF
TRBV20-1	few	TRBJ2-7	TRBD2	TGCAGTGCTAGAGATAGCGGGTCCTACGAGCAGTACTTC	CSARDSGSYEQYF
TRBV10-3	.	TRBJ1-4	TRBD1	TGTGCCATCAGTCCTACAGGGGTCAGGGAAAAACTGTTTTTT	CAISPTGVREKLFF
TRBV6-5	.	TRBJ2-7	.	TGTGCCAGCAGTTACTCAGGAGGCAGGATCTACGAGCAGTACTTC	CASSYSGGRIYEQYF
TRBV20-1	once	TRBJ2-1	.	TGCAGTGCCCATAGGAGCGGATTTTGGGGGAATGAGCAGTTCTTC	CSAHRSGFWGNEQFF
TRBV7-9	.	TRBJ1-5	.	TGTGCCAGCAGCTTAGACAGTCTGGGCAATCAGCCCCAGCATTTT	CASSLDSLGNQPQHF
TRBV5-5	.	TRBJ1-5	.	TGTGCCAGCAGCCCCGAGGGATGGCCAAGCAATCAGCCCCAGCATTTT	CASSPEGWPSNQPQHF
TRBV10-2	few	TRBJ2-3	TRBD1	TGCGCCAGCAGTCCCGACAGGGGATTTAGCACAGATACGCAGTATTTT	CASSPDRGFSTDTQYF
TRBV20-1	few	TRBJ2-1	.	TGCAGTGCTAGAGATCAAGTGCGGGTCGTCTACAATGAGCAGTTCTTC	CSARDQVRVVYNEQFF
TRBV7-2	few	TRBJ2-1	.	TGTGCCAGCAGCATAAGCCGGGGGCTAGGCTCCTACAATGAGCAGTTCTTC	CASSISRGLGSYNEQFF
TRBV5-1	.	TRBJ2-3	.	TGCGCCAGCAGCTTGGACTCTCAAAATACGCAGTATTTT	CASSLDSQNTQYF
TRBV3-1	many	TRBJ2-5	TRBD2	TGTGCCAGCAGTCCTTCCGGGACTACTGAGACCCAGTACTTC	CASSPSGTTETQYF